This TCR beta chain originates from a study of T cells after yellow fever vaccination. Study context: The authors prepared low-cell-number fractions using SMART-Seq v4 Ultra Low Input.

5'RACE template switching added a universal primer site and UMIs to TCR cDNA. MiXCR, applied by TCRdb to the 5' RACE reads, yields one record per CDR3 protein. Of 150,000 to 200,000 distinct CDR3 sequences listed, around 7.3% are singletons. Study-level results: Booster sampling recovered most clones from primary vaccination (approximately 97% CD4, approximately 90% CD8).

Trimming pared 0 bases from V and 0 bases from J, leaving 12 bases between. The CDR3 runs to 16 residues. Germline values: CDR1 MNHEY, CDR2 SVGAGI. This clonotype was recorded many times. Its antigen is still unknown. This receptor was obtained from a man aged 18 to 30 who received the YFV17D yellow fever vaccine. V gene TRBV6-5 combines with J gene TRBJ2-7; perhaps TRBD2 as D (7 bases). Sequencing was performed on CD4+ T cells sorted from PBMCs, taken about 5 days after the first yellow fever vaccination. CDR3 loop: CASSYSRGGASYEQYF. For the CDR3, the DNA is TGTGCCAGCAGTTACTCGAGGGGGGGGGCCTCCTACGAGCAGTACTTC.